This entry lists 15 T cell receptor beta chains sequenced from one sample in a study of regulatory T cells in long-lasting Graves disease. Assembly of TCR beta libraries relied on iRepertoire HTBI primers together with Arm-PCR of CDR3 regions. TCRdb reanalysed the multiplex PCR reads using MiXCR and keeps one entry per CDR3 protein. The sample carries roughly 450,000 distinct CDR3 sequences, about 20% recorded once. Time point reported: persistent/refractory GD, antithyroid drugs over 5 years with positive TRAb. Researchers made the TCR library from RNA that was extracted from PBMCs. Sequencing was performed on peripheral blood mononuclear cells (PBMCs), taken when the disease was refractory, from a patient treated with antithyroid drugs. The source is a female donor with Graves disease.

In regard to this clonotype: A much larger clone differs by one base, so this may be a read error. The V call is TRBV27, the J call TRBJ2-5, with D perhaps matching TRBD1 (6 bases). From germline, CDR1 is MNHEY and CDR2 SMNVEV (reference sequence). The CDR3 totals 14 residues. Trimming took off 5 bases at V and 7 bases at J, with 17 bases between the two ends. The CDR3 nucleotides read TGTGCCAGCAGTCCCCAGGGGCGAGGGGGGACCCAGTACTTC. This encodes CASSPQGRGGTQYF.

This chain links TRBV5-4 with TRBJ2-2, with a weak D call TRBD1 (6 bases). Germline loops: CDR1 SGHNT, CDR2 YYREEE (reference sequence). The CDR3 totals 12 residues. The germline V and J ends were trimmed by 4 bases and 6 bases, with 7 bases remaining between them. Written as DNA, the CDR3 is TGTGCCAGCAGCACAGGGCCCGGGGAGCTGTTTTTT. Its protein product is CASSTGPGELFF.

On this clonotype itself: A junction end diverges from the germline sequence, so it may reflect a read error. The J gene is TRBJ2-1, the V gene TRBV6-2 or TRBV6-3, with 8 nucleotides matching TRBD1. This CDR3 contains 15 residues. Germline V gene lookup returns CDR1 MNHEY and CDR2 SVGEGT. The chain's CDR3 is CASSNSGTGFHEQFF. In nucleotides, the CDR3 is TGTGCCAGCAGTAACTCGGGGACAGGCTTCCATGAGCAGTTCTTC.

This clonotype came up many times. The DNA of the CDR3 is TGTGCCAGCAGTCCTACTAGCACCTCCTACGAGCAGTACTTC. It codes for CASSPTSTSYEQYF. The J gene is TRBJ2-7, the V gene TRBV28, with D perhaps matching TRBD2 (6 bases). Germline values: CDR1 MDHEN, CDR2 SYDVKM. V was cut by 5 bases and J by 0 bases, with 11 bases left in between. The CDR3 consists of 14 residues.

As to this clonotype: This may stem from a read error, because a much larger clone lies one nucleotide away. The chain uses TRBV11-2 and TRBJ2-7; D is ambiguous. The length of the CDR3 is 14 residues. Germline V gene lookup returns CDR1 SGHAT and CDR2 FQNNGV. The CDR3 protein is CASSWEGSSYEQHF. The DNA for the CDR3 is TGTGCCAGCAGTTGGGAAGGTAGCTCCTACGAGCAGCACTTC.

The CDR3: CASSQSSGNTIYF. In DNA, the CDR3 is TGTGCCAGCTCACAGAGCTCTGGAAACACCATATATTTT. V usage is TRBV19 and J usage is TRBJ1-3; D is unclear. The ends were cut back, 9 bases at V and 0 bases at J, with 9 bases in the middle. Germline assignment: CDR1 LNHDA and CDR2 SQIVND (reference sequence). This CDR3 region has 13 residues.

V and J are TRBV6-2 or TRBV6-3 and TRBJ2-3; 8 bases line up with TRBD2. CDR3 length: 19 residues. Germline trimming cut 2 bases from V and 2 bases from J; bases unmatched to any gene: 15. Germline V gene sequence: CDR1 MNHEY, CDR2 SVGEGT. The CDR3 is CASSYLVARAGVNTDTQYF. The DNA of the CDR3 is TGTGCCAGCAGTTACCTAGTGGCTCGAGCGGGAGTAAACACAGATACGCAGTATTTT.

The rearrangement joins TRBV28 to TRBJ2-7, with no clear D. The germline gives CDR1 MDHEN, CDR2 SYDVKM. The CDR3 contains 12 residues. V was trimmed by 6 bases and J by 4 bases, leaving 10 bases between them. DNA for the CDR3: TGTGCCAGCAGCCCGGGCTGGTACGAGCAGTACTTC. Amino acids: CASSPGWYEQYF.

This chain joins TRBV4-1 and TRBJ2-2; 12 bases match TRBD2. V dropped 4 bases and J dropped 1; count of bases not matched to a gene: 1. The CDR3 is made up of 16 amino acids. Germline CDR1 is MGHRA and CDR2 is YSYEKL. In nucleotides, the CDR3 is TGCGCCAGCAGCCGACTAGCGGGAGAGAACACCGGGGAGCTGTTTTTT. Protein product: CASSRLAGENTGELFF.

CDR3 DNA: TGTGCCAGCAGCTATTCACAGGGGGAGGGGGAGACCCAGTACTTC. It yields the protein CASSYSQGEGETQYF. The chain recombines TRBV7-2 with TRBJ2-5; TRBD1 might be the D (8 bases). The CDR3 loop spans 15 amino acids. V was pared by 4 bases and J by 5 bases, with 17 bases between. Per the germline V gene, CDR1 is SGHTA and CDR2 is FQGNSA.

This clonotype was counted ten times or more. The chain links TRBV27 to TRBJ2-7; a weak D match, TRBD2 (6 bases). The CDR3 sequence is 14 residues long. The V and J ends lost 5 bases and 4 bases respectively, with 15 bases between them. The germline V gene has CDR1 MNHEY and CDR2 SMNVEV (reference sequence). The CDR3 protein is CASSASGLLYEQYF. The CDR3, as DNA: TGTGCCAGCAGTGCCTCGGGACTGCTTTACGAGCAGTACTTC.

The CDR3: CASSRYRGHTEAFF. CDR3 nucleotides: TGTGCCAGCAGCCGATACAGGGGCCACACTGAAGCTTTCTTT. This chain links TRBV14 with TRBJ1-1; TRBD1 matches at 7 bases. Looked up from germline, CDR1 is SGHDN and CDR2 is FVKESK. The ends lost 4 bases at V and 3 bases at J; junction bases unmatched: 5. The CDR3 consists of 14 residues.

This clonotype was counted ten times or more. The chain uses TRBV28 and TRBJ2-5; no definite D call. The ends were cut back, 7 bases at V and 5 bases at J, with 17 bases in the middle. Germline V lookup: CDR1 MDHEN, CDR2 SYDVKM. The CDR3 sequence is 14 residues long. CDR3 region: CASNDPQVPETQYF. Written as DNA, the CDR3 is TGTGCCAGCAACGACCCCCAGGTACCTGAGACCCAGTACTTC.

The chain couples TRBV3-1 to TRBJ2-2, with 12 positions matching TRBD2. V was clipped by 4 bases and J by 4 bases; unmatched bases: 4. Germline V CDR1 and CDR2: LGHDT, YNNKEL (reference sequence). The CDR3 consists of 16 residues. The CDR3 DNA is TGTGCCAGCAGCCTACTAGCGGGAGGAATCACCGGGGAGCTGTTTTTT. Its translation is CASSLLAGGITGELFF.

This chain joins TRBV20-1 and TRBJ1-1, with D maybe TRBD1 (6 bases). Trimming shortened V by 6 bases and J by 4 bases, and 12 bases separated the two germline ends. Germline lookup yields CDR1 DFQATT and CDR2 SNEGSKA (reference sequence). CDR3 length: 12 residues. The CDR3 coding sequence is TGCAGTGCGATAACAGGGAGCACTGAAGCTTTCTTT. Encoded protein: CSAITGSTEAFF.